The clone carrying this TCR beta chain occurred a few times. No antigen is known for it. This sample was included in a study of vaccination and CD4 T cells after COVID-19. The Oncomine TCR Beta short-read assay generated sequence data from the DNA of cultured CD4+ T cells. TCRdb redid the calling of the PCR reads with MiXCR, one entry per CDR3 protein. The sample lists approximately 13,000 distinct CDR3 sequences, about 50% seen once, with about a sixth in the top ten. The V segment lost 3 bases and the J segment 6 bases; nucleotides outside the gene matches: 6. Germline CDR1 and CDR2: DFQATT and SNEGSKA (reference sequence). There are 13 residues in the CDR3. Regarding treatment: approximately 9-day PBMC culture with coronavirus spike peptide pools or control peptides (ViraFEST assay). Positive PCR dates spanned March to December 2020, predating US Alpha, Beta and Delta variants. PBMCs, plated at approximately 2 million per well, were grown in the presence of roughly 9.2 IU/ml IL-2 and 9.5 to 10 ug/ml peptide pools.

Input material: CD4+ T cells from blood, cultured in vitro. The sequence came from a human donor who had recovered from COVID-19. The chain links TRBV20-1 to TRBJ1-2; 8 bases fit TRBD1. For the CDR3, the DNA is TGCAGTGCTAGCCTGGACAGGGAAAATGGCTACACCTTC. Translated, it gives CSASLDRENGYTF.